The T cell receptor beta chain under discussion was sequenced for a study of patients and donors after allogeneic stem cell transplantation. Germline loops: CDR1 MNHEY, CDR2 SVGAGI. The CDR3 covers 15 residues. After removal of 5 bases from V and 6 bases from J, the junction contained 10 bases not matched to a gene. TCRdb re-analysed the RT-PCR reads in MiXCR, keeping a single row per CDR3 protein. This table has 57,000 or so distinct CDR3 sequences, roughly 15% appearing once. This clonotype appeared many times. The chain employs TRBV6-5 and TRBJ2-7; TRBD2 matches 10 bases. Material for sequencing was blood, either unsorted or a sorted T cell fraction (not recorded which). The TCR sequence derives from a human donor who was either an allogeneic HSCT recipient or a stem cell or donor lymphocyte infusion donor (not recorded which). It is not recorded whose cells these are; they may come from a transplant donor. The CDR3 region is CASSPTSGAIGEQYF. The CDR3 nucleotides are TGTGCCAGCAGTCCAACTAGCGGGGCCATCGGCGAGCAGTACTTC.